This T cell receptor beta chain comes out of a study of regulatory T cells in long-lasting Graves disease. Investigators prepared the TCR beta libraries by applying iRepertoire HTBI primers and Arm-PCR of CDR3 regions. TCRdb re-called the multiplex PCR reads with MiXCR, one entry per CDR3 protein. This table holds a few hundred thousand distinct CDR3 sequences, roughly a quarter found once. Details on this clonotype: What it recognizes is unknown. The junction departs from the called germline gene at one end, perhaps through a read error.

The sample's time point: persistent/refractory GD, antithyroid drugs over 5 years with positive TRAb. TCR sequences were obtained from RNA taken from PBMCs. General study results and limits: Sample size, which was small, may have reduced accuracy. Whereas more than 950 public clonotypes were shared by new patients, persistent patients shared more, at a few thousand.

The CDR3 runs 16 residues. Looked up from germline, CDR1 is LGHNT and CDR2 is FRNRAP. V is TRBV12-5 and J is TRBJ2-2; D may be TRBD2 (5 bases). Sequenced here: peripheral blood mononuclear cells (PBMCs), sampled when the disease was refractory, from a patient treated with antithyroid drugs. The TCR originated in a female donor with Graves disease. The CDR3 loop is CASGLGAVANTGELLF. As DNA, the CDR3 is TGTGCTAGTGGCCTTGGTGCAGTCGCGAACACCGGGGAGCTGCTTTTT.